This TCR beta chain was profiled in a study of blood T cell repertoires in COVID-19. Study background: COVID-19 samples from acute and convalescent phases originated in the United States, Italy and Spain. Sample material is recorded as cDNA or gDNA derived from T cells, B-cell-depleted T cells, or PBMCs.

The germline CDR1 and CDR2 sequences are SNHLY and FYNNEI. Trimming took off 4 bases at V and 4 bases at J, with 10 bases between the two ends. The CDR3 is 13 residues long. Original methodology: Reference gene primer amplification in the assay estimated nucleated cell counts. This table comes from immunoSEQ multiplex PCR, and its TCRdb copy is limited to in-frame clones, with some not included. The D gene and trimming were derived from the DNA, and the V and J assignments and clone size from that table. The sample lists about 160,000 clones; 70% to 90% were seen once. Enrolment of Seattle patients took place during active infection, and they were followed longitudinally.

The specimen was peripheral blood. This chain connects TRBV2 to TRBJ1-1, with D tentatively TRBD1 (6 bases). This clonotype was obtained from a woman aged 45-65 years with COVID-19, enrolled during active disease. This chain's CDR3 is CASSAQGITEAFF. In DNA, the CDR3 is TGTGCCAGCAGTGCGCAGGGGATCACTGAAGCTTTCTTT.